This is a list of T cell receptor beta chains from one sample in a study of T cells in Graves' hyperthyroidism and ophthalmopathy. Via MiXCR, TCRdb re-called the multiplex PCR reads, giving one row per CDR3 protein. The repertoire holds a few hundred thousand distinct CDR3 sequences, with over 15% as singletons. Source material: blood. Receptors originate from a woman aged 55 to 70 with Graves' ophthalmopathy. The CDR3 runs from the conserved cysteine through the conserved F or W. A D gene is named only where the DNA matches it firmly. Some rows mark clone size as missing; the rest say once, few, many or name a class of expanded clone.

v_gene	len	j_gene	abundance	d_gene	CDR3nt	CDR3aa
TRBV6-1	14	TRBJ2-1	.	.	TGTGCCAGCAGTGAAGCGGATGAGCGCAATGAGCAGTTCTTC	CASSEADERNEQFF
TRBV15	12	TRBJ2-7	many	.	TGTGCCACCAGCAGAGGATCCTACGAGCAGTACTTC	CATSRGSYEQYF
TRBV28	16	TRBJ2-1	many	TRBD1	TGTGCCAGCAGTCCCCCACCCGGGACAGCCGCGAATGAGCAGTTCTTC	CASSPPPGTAANEQFF
TRBV28	13	TRBJ1-1	many	.	TGTGCCAGCAGTGAGACGGGGTACACTGAAGCTTTCTTT	CASSETGYTEAFF
TRBV12-3/TRBV12-4	13	TRBJ2-2	.	.	TGTGCCAGCAGTTTAGGCGGGATGGGGGAGCTGTTTTTT	CASSLGGMGELFF
TRBV20-1	13	TRBJ1-1	many	TRBD1	TGCAGTGCTAGGGGACAGTTTCTTACTGAAGCTTTCTTT	CSARGQFLTEAFF
TRBV11-2	14	TRBJ1-5	many	.	TGTGCCAGCAGCTCGGGACCGCGAAATCAGCCCCAGCATTTT	CASSSGPRNQPQHF
TRBV10-1	13	TRBJ2-3	few	.	TGCGCCAGCAGTGAGTCGGGGCTAGATACGCAGTATTTT	CASSESGLDTQYF
TRBV7-9	16	TRBJ1-1	many	.	TGTGCCAGCAGCTCTTCCCCAGGAACCATGAACACTGAAGCTTTCTTT	CASSSSPGTMNTEAFF
TRBV28	15	TRBJ2-7	many	.	TGTGCCAGCAGTTCCCCGCGGGTAGGGTCCTACGAGCAGTACTTC	CASSSPRVGSYEQYF
TRBV28	14	TRBJ2-3	.	.	TGTGCCAGCAGTCCCTCCGGCTCGGCAGATACGCAGTATTTT	CASSPSGSADTQYF
TRBV7-2	13	TRBJ2-1	many	.	TGTGCCAGCAGCTTAGGACGGTCCGATGAGCAGTTCTTC	CASSLGRSDEQFF
TRBV20-1	13	TRBJ2-3	many	.	TGCAGTGCTAGCCCCCAGAACGCAGATACGCAGTATTTT	CSASPQNADTQYF
TRBV5-5	15	TRBJ2-3	many	TRBD1	TGTGCCAGCAGCCCCCCCGGGACAGGTAAAGATACGCAGTATTTT	CASSPPGTGKDTQYF